This TCR beta chain was sequenced during a study of cytomegalovirus exposure and HLA in healthy donors. To note about this clone: Its antigen is unknown.

Findings of the study overall: In a later analysis, TCR beta V- and J-gene trimming was associated with a missense DCLRE1C variant. When the data were analyzed later, several of the most significant clusters appeared to be linked to common viral pathogens. At a 0.05 false discovery rate, a later analysis found some 18,000 TCR beta sequences to be associated with HLA alleles.

Germline lookup yields CDR1 MDHEN and CDR2 SYDVKM. The CDR3 is 14 amino acids. V shed 0 bases and J shed 1 base, with 6 bases lying between them. PCR amplification relied on 60 Vbeta primers (plus 13 Jbeta primers). Sequencing was performed with immunoSEQ multiplex PCR; in TCRdb, only in-frame clones are kept and a portion is missing. The profile shows approximately 120,000 clones, roughly 67% of them singletons. The sample was PBMCs. The V gene is TRBV28, the J gene TRBJ1-1; D is ambiguous. This sequence originates from a middle-aged man in good health and CMV-seronegative. The chain's CDR3 is CASSLWRENTEAFF. The CDR3 DNA reads TGTGCCAGCAGTTTATGGAGGGAGAACACTGAAGCTTTCTTT.